This entry lists 6 T cell receptor beta chains sequenced from one sample in a study of molecular identifiers for immune sequencing clone quantification. TCRdb reprocessed the PCR reads via MiXCR and lists one record per CDR3 protein. This sample yields 460,000 or so distinct CDR3 sequences, of which about a fifth are seen a single time; 0.65% to 0.95% belongs to the top ten. Sample: naive CD8+ T cells from blood, with Jurkat cell RNA spiked in. This sample's subset: FACS-sorted CD8+CD4-CCR7+CD45RA+ naive T cells. Receptors originate from a human donor in good health. Some libraries in this study had Jurkat cell RNA spiked in.

With respect to this clonotype: A read error may explain this, as a much larger clone is one base away. The chain carries TRBV6-5 and TRBJ1-5; D gene unclear. The CDR3 length is 14 residues. Germline V gene lookup returns CDR1 MNHEY and CDR2 SVGAGI. V was shortened by 5 bases and J by 5 bases, with 13 bases between the two germline ends. The CDR3 reads CASSSTDGDQPQHF. CDR3 nucleotide sequence: TGTGCCAGCAGTAGCACGGACGGGGATCAGCCCCAGCATTTT.

This clonotype was observed many times. The chain has TRBV4-3 and TRBJ2-6, with D hard to call. Germline lookup yields CDR1 LGHNA and CDR2 YSLEER. The V gene lost 0 bases and the J gene lost 5 bases, with 17 bases spanning the gap. The CDR3 runs to 18 residues. The CDR3 here is CASSQDKAGLYRANVLTF. The DNA of the CDR3 is TGCGCCAGCAGCCAAGACAAGGCCGGGCTCTACAGGGCCAACGTCCTGACTTTC.

The chain couples TRBV6-9 to TRBJ2-2, with 8 bases lining up with TRBD2. Germline V gives CDR1 MNHGY, CDR2 SVAAGI. This CDR3 spans 19 amino acids. Germline trimming cut 6 bases from V and 4 bases from J; bases unmatched to any gene: 19. CDR3 DNA sequence: TGTGCCAGCAGCAAAATCAGGGACGGAGCGGGAGTTGTCACCGGGGAGCTGTTTTTT. Its translation is CASSKIRDGAGVVTGELFF.

Regarding this clonotype: Possible read error: a much larger clone is one base away. In DNA, the CDR3 is TGTGCCAGCAGTTACCCTACGACGACGGTCTGGAACACAGATACGCAGTATTTT. As protein: CASSYPTTTVWNTDTQYF. The chain combines TRBV6-2 or TRBV6-3 with TRBJ2-3; D is uncertain. This CDR3 contains 18 residues. CDR1 is MNHEY and CDR2 is SVGEGT in the germline V gene. The V end lost 2 bases, the J end lost 2 bases, and 20 bases lay between the germline ends.

Regarding this clonotype: This may stem from a read error, because a much larger clone lies one nucleotide away. The chain has TRBV6-5 and TRBJ2-6, with TRBD1 matching 12 bases. Germline V CDR1 and CDR2: MNHEY, SVGAGI. CDR3 size: 19 residues. V lost 0 bases to trimming and J lost 6 bases; unmatched junction nucleotides: 9. CDR3 region: CASSYSPGQGASEANVLTF. DNA of the CDR3: TGTGCCAGCAGTTACTCCCCGGGACAGGGGGCGAGTGAGGCCAACGTCCTGACTTTC.

Details on this clonotype: Since a much larger clone is just one base distant, this may be a read error. This chain joins TRBV7-9 and TRBJ2-6; TRBD1 is a possible D gene (6 bases). The V gene's germline CDR1 is SEHNR and CDR2 FQNEAQ (reference sequence). Trimming shortened V by 4 bases and J by 4 bases, and 14 bases separated the two germline ends. The CDR3 totals 16 residues. The CDR3, as DNA: TGTGCCAGCAGCTCCGACCAGGGGTTAGGGGCCAACGTCCTGACTTTC. It translates to CASSSDQGLGANVLTF.